This T cell receptor beta chain was retrieved from a study of blood T cell repertoires in COVID-19 (dated by TCRdb to 2018 to 2020). Turning to the overall study: Collaborator samples came from the United States, Italy and Spain and covered acute and convalescent phases of COVID-19. The dataset comprised deeply sampled blood TCRbeta repertoires from subjects exposed to, actively infected with, or recovered from COVID-19. Where available, HLA class I and class II types were taken from metadata supplied by the sample provider and were not determined by assay-based typing. The samples were drawn from the first 160 participants of the ongoing ImmuneRACE study and from over 950 subjects provided by 6 global collaborators. The prospective study material was composed of cDNA or gDNA derived from T cells, B-cell-depleted T cells, or PBMCs. The repertoires were released in a freely available public database intended as a resource for research on the immune response to SARS-CoV-2. A de-identified subject ID, COVID-19 status, age in years and sex were almost always included in the sample metadata. What the authors observed across the whole study: The quantity of clinical and demographic metadata differed by source and by participant and was supplied without curation.

Collaborating institutions collected whole blood in K2EDTA tubes following their own protocols. Collaborator samples were shipped for TCRbeta analysis as frozen whole blood, isolated PBMCs, or DNA extracted from either sample type. V loses 3 bases, J loses 3 bases, and the germline ends lie 11 bases apart. CDR1 and CDR2 are read off the germline V gene as KGHSH and LQKENI. From the cysteine through the phenylalanine, the CDR3 covers 14 amino acids. The CDR3 DNA has 42 bases and is translated from base 1. The immunoSEQ Assay, a bias-controlled multiplex PCR, was used to amplify TCRbeta CDR3 regions from genomic DNA. In the original analysis: Nucleated cell counts per sample were estimated from amplification of reference gene primers within the assay. To quantify the absolute abundance of each unique TCRbeta CDR3 rearrangement, sequence reads were collapsed and filtered. For each sample, productive Simpson clonality was calculated as the square root of Simpson's diversity index across productive rearrangements. The table comes from immuneACCESS by way of TCRdb, which keeps in-frame sequences with V and J called. Part of the clones is missing from these tables; in studies checked, under half for an unresolved V gene and the rest for unknown reasons. D and trimming come from the DNA, and the V and J calls and clone size come from that table. Here the sample has about 49,000 clones; roughly 89% occur a single time. The ten largest clones add up to roughly 1.6% of the sample.

A word on this clone: Its antigen is currently not known. Qualities for individual bases were not recorded, and no much larger clone is one base off.

Sequenced input: peripheral blood. This TCR came from a man in his forties or fifties with acute or convalescent COVID-19. The sequence links TRBV18 to TRBJ2-5, and possibly TRBD2, on 5 matching bases. The CDR3 region: CASSPRTGKETQYF. The DNA is as follows: TGTGCCAGCTCACCCAGGACTGGAAAAGAGACCCAGTACTTC.